What follows are 5 T cell receptor beta chains derived from one specimen sequenced in a study of blood T cell repertoires in COVID-19. Libraries were prepared by immunoSEQ multiplex PCR; TCRdb keeps only in-frame clonotypes and omits some of them. The sample yields about 35,000 clones, 80% to 90% seen once. The source material was peripheral blood. Receptors originate from a human donor in a cohort sampled during active COVID-19.

The rearrangement uses TRBV28 and TRBJ2-7, with 7 bases lining up with TRBD1. Germline CDR1 and CDR2: MDHEN and SYDVKM. V shed 6 bases and J 3 bases; nucleotides not matched to a gene: 11. This CDR3 has 15 amino acids. Written as DNA, the CDR3 is TGTGCCAGCAGCCAAAACAGGGGCTGGAGCTACGAGCAGTACTTC. Translating it yields CASSQNRGWSYEQYF.

The chain carries TRBV6-5 and TRBJ2-7, with TRBD1 identical over 8 bases. V lost 0 bases and J lost 3; bases outside the gene matches: 7. CDR3 length equals 16 residues. CDR1 is MNHEY and CDR2 is SVGAGI in the germline V gene. CDR3 loop: CASSYSRGQGRYEQYF. As DNA, the CDR3 is TGTGCCAGCAGTTACTCGAGAGGACAGGGTCGCTACGAGCAGTACTTC.

V and J are TRBV5-1 and TRBJ2-2; 9 bases line up with TRBD1. CDR3 length: 17 residues. Germline CDR1 and CDR2: SGHRS and YFSETQ. The trim removed 2 bases at V and 4 bases at J, leaving 9 bases unmatched. CDR3 region: CASSLRRDRAVTGELFF. The DNA for the CDR3 is TGCGCCAGCAGCTTACGGAGGGACAGGGCTGTCACCGGGGAGCTGTTTTTT.

This clone was recorded a few times. The chain recombines TRBV2 with TRBJ1-2; 8 bases agree with TRBD1. Germline assignment: CDR1 SNHLY and CDR2 FYNNEI. The CDR3 loop spans 16 amino acids. Losses at the gene ends were 6 bases for V and 7 bases for J; bases not matched to a gene: 16. The CDR3 DNA sequence: TGTGCCAGCAGGGACCCCGTTCTAGGACAGGGAGGTGGCTACACCTTC. Translated: CASRDPVLGQGGGYTF.

J is TRBJ2-3 and V is TRBV7-2, with 8 bases fitting TRBD2. Losses at the gene ends were 0 bases for V and 3 bases for J; bases not matched to a gene: 8. The CDR3 has 17 amino acids. Germline loops: CDR1 SGHTA, CDR2 FQGNSA. The CDR3 loop reads CASSLAPGRGATDTQYF. CDR3 sequence (DNA): TGTGCCAGCAGCTTAGCCCCAGGGCGGGGGGCTACAGATACGCAGTATTTT. Combining the CDR3 with reference TRBV7-2 and TRBJ2-3 gives the whole variable domain GAGVSQSPSNKVTEKGKDVELRCDPISGHTALYWYRQSLGQGLEFLIYFQGNSAPDKSGLPSDRFSAERTGGSVSTLTIQRTQQEDSAVYLCASSLAPGRGATDTQYFGPGTRLTVL.